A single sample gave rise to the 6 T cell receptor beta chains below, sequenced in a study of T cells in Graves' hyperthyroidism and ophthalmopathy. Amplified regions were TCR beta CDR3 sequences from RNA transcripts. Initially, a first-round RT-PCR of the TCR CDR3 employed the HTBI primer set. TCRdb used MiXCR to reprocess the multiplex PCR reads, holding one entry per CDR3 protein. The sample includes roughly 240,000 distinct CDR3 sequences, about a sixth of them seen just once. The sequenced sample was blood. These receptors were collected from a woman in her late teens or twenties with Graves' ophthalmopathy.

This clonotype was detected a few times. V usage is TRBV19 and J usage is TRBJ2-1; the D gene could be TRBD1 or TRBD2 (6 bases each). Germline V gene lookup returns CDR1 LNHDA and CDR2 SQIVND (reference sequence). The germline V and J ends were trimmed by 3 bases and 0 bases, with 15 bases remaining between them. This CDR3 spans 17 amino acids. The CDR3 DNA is TGTGCCAGTAGTATCCTGGCGGGGACAATCTCCTACAATGAGCAGTTCTTC. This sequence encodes CASSILAGTISYNEQFF.

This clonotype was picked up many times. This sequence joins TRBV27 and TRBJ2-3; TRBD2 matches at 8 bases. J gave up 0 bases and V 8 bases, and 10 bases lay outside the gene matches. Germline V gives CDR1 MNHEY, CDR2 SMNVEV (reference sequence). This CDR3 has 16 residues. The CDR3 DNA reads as TGTGCCAGCCCCGGGACTAGGACCTCTAGCACAGATACGCAGTATTTT. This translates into CASPGTRTSSTDTQYF.

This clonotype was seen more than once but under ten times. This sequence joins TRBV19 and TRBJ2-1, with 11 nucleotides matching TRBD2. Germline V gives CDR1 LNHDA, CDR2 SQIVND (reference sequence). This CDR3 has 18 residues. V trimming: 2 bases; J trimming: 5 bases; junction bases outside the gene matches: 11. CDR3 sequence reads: CASSIRPRLAGNDNEQFF. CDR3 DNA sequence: TGTGCCAGTAGTATACGGCCAAGACTAGCGGGGAATGACAATGAGCAGTTCTTC.

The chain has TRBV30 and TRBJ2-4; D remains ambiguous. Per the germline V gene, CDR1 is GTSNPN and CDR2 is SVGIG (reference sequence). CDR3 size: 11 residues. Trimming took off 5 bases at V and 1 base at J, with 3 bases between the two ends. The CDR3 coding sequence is TGTGCCTGGGGGGCCAAAAACATTCAGTACTTC. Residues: CAWGAKNIQYF.

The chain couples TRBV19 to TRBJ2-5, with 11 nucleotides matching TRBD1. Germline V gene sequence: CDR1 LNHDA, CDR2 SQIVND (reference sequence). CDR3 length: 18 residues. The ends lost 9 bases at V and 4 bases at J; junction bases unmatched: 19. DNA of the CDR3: TGTGCCAGCTCCCCTCTTCTGGGGACAGGGGGGGATCGAGAGACCCAGTACTTC. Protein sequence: CASSPLLGTGGDRETQYF. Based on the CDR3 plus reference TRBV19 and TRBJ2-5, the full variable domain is DGGITQSPKYLFRKEGQNVTLSCEQNLNHDAMYWYRQDPGQGLRLIYYSQIVNDFQKGDIAEGYSVSREKKESFPLTVTSAQKNPTAFYLCASSPLLGTGGDRETQYFGPGTRLLVL.

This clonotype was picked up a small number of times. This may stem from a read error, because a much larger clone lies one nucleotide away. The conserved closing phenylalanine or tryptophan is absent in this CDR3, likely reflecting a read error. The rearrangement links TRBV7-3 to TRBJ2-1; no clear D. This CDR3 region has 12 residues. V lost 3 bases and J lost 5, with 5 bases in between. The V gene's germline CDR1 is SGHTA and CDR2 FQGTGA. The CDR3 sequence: CASSFGDNEQFS. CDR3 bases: TGTGCCAGCAGCTTTGGGGACAATGAGCAGTTCTCC.